These 13 T cell receptor beta chains originate from one sample sequenced in a study of T cells in Graves' hyperthyroidism and ophthalmopathy. Amplified TCR beta CDR3 regions came from RNA transcripts. Using the HTBI primer set, a first-round RT-PCR was run on the TCR CDR3. One entry per CDR3 protein results from TCRdb running MiXCR on the multiplex PCR reads. The sample has hundreds of thousands of distinct CDR3 sequences; roughly 14% are singletons. Sequenced material: blood. These receptor sequences come from a man aged 18-30 years with Graves' ophthalmopathy.

There are a few counts of this clonotype. The V call is TRBV4-1, the J call TRBJ1-2; the D gene is possibly TRBD1 (6 bases). The CDR3 is 16 residues long. CDR1 is MGHRA, CDR2 YSYEKL, per germline. V was shortened by 0 bases and J by 6 bases, with 17 bases between the two germline ends. The CDR3 DNA reads TGCGCCAGCAGCCAAGATGGTCAGGGGACCCTTCATGGCTACACCTTC. Its protein is CASSQDGQGTLHGYTF.

This clonotype was seen at least ten times. The genes are TRBV5-1 and TRBJ1-1, with D possibly matching TRBD1 (6 bases). Germline V lookup: CDR1 SGHRS, CDR2 YFSETQ. Trimming took off 4 bases at V and 0 bases at J, with 13 bases between the two ends. The CDR3 covers 15 residues. In DNA, the CDR3 is TGCGCCAGCAGCCCAGGACAGTTCATGAACACTGAAGCTTTCTTT. It translates to CASSPGQFMNTEAFF.

V gene TRBV4-1 combines with J gene TRBJ2-5; D not certain. CDR3 size: 14 residues. Between the trimmed V and J ends, which lost 1 base and 7 bases, there was a span of 13 bases. CDR1 MGHRA and CDR2 YSYEKL come from the germline V gene. The CDR3 region has the DNA TGCGCCAGCAGCCAAGCTCAGGCGCCCTTGACCCAGTACTTC. Translated, it gives CASSQAQAPLTQYF.

This clonotype has more than one count but fewer than ten. V usage is TRBV6-5 and J usage is TRBJ1-6, with D perhaps TRBD1 (5 bases). This CDR3 comprises 15 residues. Per the germline V gene, CDR1 is MNHEY and CDR2 is SVGAGI. Trimming pared 0 bases from V and 14 bases from J, leaving 17 bases between. The CDR3 DNA follows: TGTGCCAGCAGTTACTCCGGGACGGCAGGTGGGTCCCTCCACTTT. This gives the protein CASSYSGTAGGSLHF.

This clonotype was found many times. The CDR3 DNA sequence: TGTGCCAGCAGTGTCTGGAGCTTGCAGGGGGCCTACAATGAGCAGTTCTTC. Translated: CASSVWSLQGAYNEQFF. The chain carries TRBV6-1 and TRBJ2-1, with TRBD1 matching 7 bases. J was trimmed by 2 bases and V by 4 bases; bases with no gene match: 11. CDR3 size: 17 residues. CDR1 and CDR2 from the germline V gene are MNHNS and SASEGT.

This clonotype was counted a few times. CDR3 amino acids: CASSFLRGRVREQFF. CDR3 coding DNA: TGTGCCAGCAGTTTCTTGCGCGGGAGGGTACGTGAGCAGTTCTTC. The chain is built from TRBV25-1 and TRBJ2-1; 9 positions agree with TRBD2. The V and J ends lost 5 bases and 9 bases, in that order; junction bases with no gene match: 11. In germline, CDR1 is MGHDK, CDR2 SYGVNS. The CDR3 sequence is 15 residues long.

Many counts were recorded for this clonotype. The rearrangement uses TRBV6-1 and TRBJ1-2, with a weak D call TRBD1 (5 bases). V was shortened by 7 bases and J by 5 bases, with 11 bases between the two germline ends. There are 12 residues in the CDR3. Germline CDR1 reads MNHNS; CDR2 reads SASEGT. This CDR3 is CASTGTDYGYTF. CDR3 bases: TGTGCCAGCACTGGGACTGATTATGGCTACACCTTC.

The sample holds many counts of this clonotype. The rearrangement uses TRBV10-1 and TRBJ1-2, with 9 bases lining up with TRBD1. V was clipped by 6 bases and J by 0 bases; unmatched bases: 8. There are 16 residues in the CDR3. Per the germline V gene, CDR1 is WNHNN and CDR2 is SYGVQD (reference sequence). The chain's CDR3 is CASSPGQGYPNYGYTF. The DNA for the CDR3 is TGCGCCAGCAGCCCGGGACAGGGCTATCCTAACTATGGCTACACCTTC.

This clonotype came up many times. The chain uses TRBV2 and TRBJ2-1; D is uncertain. V was pared by 10 bases and J by 4 bases, with 8 bases between. Germline CDR1 is SNHLY and CDR2 is FYNNEI. The CDR3 has 11 amino acids. Here the CDR3 DNA reads TGTGCCACAACAGTTTACAATGAGCAGTTCTTC. This codes for CATTVYNEQFF.

In this sample, this clonotype turned up a few times. The J gene is TRBJ1-2, the V gene TRBV4-2; 7 nucleotides agree with TRBD1. The germline V gene encodes CDR1 LGHNA and CDR2 YNFKEQ. The CDR3 totals 14 residues. Losses at the gene ends were 0 bases for V and 6 bases for J; bases not matched to a gene: 4. DNA of the CDR3: TGTGCCAGCAGCCAAGATAGACAGGGTGATGGCTACACCTTC. Translated, it gives CASSQDRQGDGYTF.

The table lists this clonotype with many counts. This chain links TRBV27 with TRBJ2-7, with D possibly TRBD2 on 6 matching bases. Germline lookup yields CDR1 MNHEY and CDR2 SMNVEV (reference sequence). V was pared by 3 bases and J by 5 bases, with 11 bases between. The CDR3 length is 13 residues. The CDR3 DNA reads as TGTGCCAGCAGTTTCCGCGGGACCCACGAGCAGTACTTC. It yields the protein CASSFRGTHEQYF.

This clonotype was picked up many times. The chain carries TRBV7-9 and TRBJ2-1, with 8 nucleotides matching TRBD1. The CDR3 is 14 amino acids. J was trimmed by 7 bases and V by 0 bases; bases with no gene match: 2. Germline V gives CDR1 SEHNR, CDR2 FQNEAQ (reference sequence). The CDR3 DNA reads TGTGCCAGCAGCTTAGCTAGACAGGGGAATGAGCAGTTCTTC. Its translation is CASSLARQGNEQFF.

The chain combines TRBV28 with TRBJ2-5, with D possibly called TRBD1 or TRBD2 (9 bases each). The V end was cut by 8 bases, the J end by 5 bases, with 18 bases between. The CDR3 loop spans 14 amino acids. CDR1 is MDHEN, CDR2 SYDVKM, per germline. The CDR3 nucleotides are TGTGCCAGCTTAAGCGGGGGGACAGGGGAGACCCAGTACTTC. It codes for CASLSGGTGETQYF. The variable domain in full, with the rest retrieved from reference TRBV28 and TRBJ2-5, is DVKVTQSSRYLVKRTGEKVFLECVQDMDHENMFWYRQDPGLGLRLIYFSYDVKMKEKGDIPEGYSVSREKKERFSLILESASTNQTSMYLCASLSGGTGETQYFGPGTRLLVL.